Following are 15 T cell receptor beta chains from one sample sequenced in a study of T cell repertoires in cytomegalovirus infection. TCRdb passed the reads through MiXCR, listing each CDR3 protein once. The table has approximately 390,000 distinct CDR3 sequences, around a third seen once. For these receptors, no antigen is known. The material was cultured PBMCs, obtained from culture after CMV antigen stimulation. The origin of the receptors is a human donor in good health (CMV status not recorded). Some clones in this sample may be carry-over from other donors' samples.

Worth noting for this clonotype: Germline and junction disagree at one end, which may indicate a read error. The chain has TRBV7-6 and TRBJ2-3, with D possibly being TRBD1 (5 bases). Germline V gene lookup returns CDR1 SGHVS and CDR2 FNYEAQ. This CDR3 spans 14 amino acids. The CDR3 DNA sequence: TGTGCTAGCAGCTTACTCCCAGGGACAGATACGCAGTATTTT. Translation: CASSLLPGTDTQYF.

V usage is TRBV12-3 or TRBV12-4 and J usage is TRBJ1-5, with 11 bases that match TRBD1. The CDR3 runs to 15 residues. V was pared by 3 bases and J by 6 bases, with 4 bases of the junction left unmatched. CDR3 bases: TGTGCCAGCAGTTTGGGACAGGGGGGTCTTCAGCCCCAGCATTTT. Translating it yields CASSLGQGGLQPQHF.

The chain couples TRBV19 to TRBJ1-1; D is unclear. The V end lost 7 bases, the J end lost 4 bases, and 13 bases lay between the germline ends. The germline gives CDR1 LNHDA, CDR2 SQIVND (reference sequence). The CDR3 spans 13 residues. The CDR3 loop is CASTRSGGTEAFF. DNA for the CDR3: TGTGCCAGTACCCGATCAGGCGGCACTGAAGCTTTCTTT.

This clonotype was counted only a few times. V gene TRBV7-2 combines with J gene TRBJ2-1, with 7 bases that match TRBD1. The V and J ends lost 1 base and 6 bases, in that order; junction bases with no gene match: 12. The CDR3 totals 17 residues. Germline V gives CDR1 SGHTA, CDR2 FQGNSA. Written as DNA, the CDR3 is TGTGCCAGCAGCTTAGGGGGGACAACCGCAGGGGGCAATGAGCAGTTCTTC. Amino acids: CASSLGGTTAGGNEQFF.

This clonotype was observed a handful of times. CDR3 DNA sequence: TGCAGTGTGGAAGGGACAGAGTATTATACGCAGTATTTT. This codes for CSVEGTEYYTQYF. The rearrangement links TRBV20-1 to TRBJ2-3; 7 bases align to TRBD1. The V and J ends lost 7 bases and 7 bases, in that order; junction bases with no gene match: 11. Germline values: CDR1 DFQATT, CDR2 SNEGSKA (reference sequence). The CDR3 runs to 13 residues.

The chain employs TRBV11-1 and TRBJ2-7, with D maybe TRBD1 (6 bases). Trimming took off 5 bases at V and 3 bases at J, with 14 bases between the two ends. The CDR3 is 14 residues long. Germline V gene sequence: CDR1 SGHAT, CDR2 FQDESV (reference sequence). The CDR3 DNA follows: TGTGCCAGCAGCCCCCTGACAGGCCACTACGAGCAGTACGTC. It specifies CASSPLTGHYEQYV.

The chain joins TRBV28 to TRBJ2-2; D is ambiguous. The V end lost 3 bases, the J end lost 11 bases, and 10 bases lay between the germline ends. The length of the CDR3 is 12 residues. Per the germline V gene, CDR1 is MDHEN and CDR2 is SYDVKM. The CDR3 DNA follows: TGTGCCAGCAGTTTGGGTAACTTCGAGCTGTTTTTT. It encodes CASSLGNFELFF.

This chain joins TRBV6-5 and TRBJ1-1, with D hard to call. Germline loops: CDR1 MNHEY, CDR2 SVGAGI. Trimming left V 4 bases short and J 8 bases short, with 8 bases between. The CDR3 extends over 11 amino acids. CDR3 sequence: CASSSAGEAFF. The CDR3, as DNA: TGTGCCAGCAGTTCCGCGGGAGAAGCTTTCTTT.

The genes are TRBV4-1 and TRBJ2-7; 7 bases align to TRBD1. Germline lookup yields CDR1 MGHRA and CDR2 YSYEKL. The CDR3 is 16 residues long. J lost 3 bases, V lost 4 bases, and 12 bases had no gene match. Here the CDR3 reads CASSPLQGQVNYEQYF. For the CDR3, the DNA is TGCGCCAGCAGCCCCCTACAGGGGCAGGTGAACTACGAGCAGTACTTC.

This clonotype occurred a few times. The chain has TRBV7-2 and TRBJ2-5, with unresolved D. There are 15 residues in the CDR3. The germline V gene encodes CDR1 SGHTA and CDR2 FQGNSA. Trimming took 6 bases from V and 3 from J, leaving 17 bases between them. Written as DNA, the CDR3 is TGTGCCAGCAGTTTCTCAGACTGGGCCAAAGAGACCCAGTACTTC. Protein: CASSFSDWAKETQYF.

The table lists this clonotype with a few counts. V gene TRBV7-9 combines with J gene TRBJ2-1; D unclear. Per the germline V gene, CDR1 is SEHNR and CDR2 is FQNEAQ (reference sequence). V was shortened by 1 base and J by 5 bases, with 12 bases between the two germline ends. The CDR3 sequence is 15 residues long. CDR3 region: CASSLVLRTNNEQFF. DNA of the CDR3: TGTGCCAGCAGCTTAGTTCTTAGAACCAACAATGAGCAGTTCTTC.

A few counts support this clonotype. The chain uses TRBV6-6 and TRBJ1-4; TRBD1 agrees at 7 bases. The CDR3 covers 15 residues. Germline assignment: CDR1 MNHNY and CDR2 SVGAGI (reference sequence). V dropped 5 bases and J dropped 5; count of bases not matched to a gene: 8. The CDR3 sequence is CASSILQGSNEKLFF. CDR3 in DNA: TGTGCCAGCAGTATTCTACAGGGGTCGAATGAAAAACTGTTTTTT.

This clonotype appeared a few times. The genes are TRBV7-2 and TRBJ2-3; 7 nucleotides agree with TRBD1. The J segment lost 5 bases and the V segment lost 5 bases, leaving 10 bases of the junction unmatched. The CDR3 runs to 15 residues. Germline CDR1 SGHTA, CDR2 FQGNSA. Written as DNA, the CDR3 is TGTGCCAGCAGCCGAACAGGGGTCGATAAAGATACGCAGTATTTT. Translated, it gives CASSRTGVDKDTQYF. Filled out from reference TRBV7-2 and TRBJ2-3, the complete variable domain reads GAGVSQSPSNKVTEKGKDVELRCDPISGHTALYWYRQSLGQGLEFLIYFQGNSAPDKSGLPSDRFSAERTGGSVSTLTIQRTQQEDSAVYLCASSRTGVDKDTQYFGPGTRLTVL.

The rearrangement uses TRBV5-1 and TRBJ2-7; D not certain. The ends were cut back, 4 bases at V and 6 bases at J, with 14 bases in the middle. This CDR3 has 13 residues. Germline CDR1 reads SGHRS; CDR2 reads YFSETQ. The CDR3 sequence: CASSVSKTFEQYV. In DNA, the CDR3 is TGCGCCAGCAGCGTGTCTAAAACCTTCGAGCAGTACGTC.

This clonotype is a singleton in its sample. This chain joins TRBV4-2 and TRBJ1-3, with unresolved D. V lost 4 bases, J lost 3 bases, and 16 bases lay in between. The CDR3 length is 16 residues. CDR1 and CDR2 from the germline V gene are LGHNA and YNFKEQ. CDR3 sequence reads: CASSLEFREFGNTIYF. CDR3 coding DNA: TGTGCCAGCAGCCTGGAATTCCGGGAGTTTGGAAACACCATATATTTT.